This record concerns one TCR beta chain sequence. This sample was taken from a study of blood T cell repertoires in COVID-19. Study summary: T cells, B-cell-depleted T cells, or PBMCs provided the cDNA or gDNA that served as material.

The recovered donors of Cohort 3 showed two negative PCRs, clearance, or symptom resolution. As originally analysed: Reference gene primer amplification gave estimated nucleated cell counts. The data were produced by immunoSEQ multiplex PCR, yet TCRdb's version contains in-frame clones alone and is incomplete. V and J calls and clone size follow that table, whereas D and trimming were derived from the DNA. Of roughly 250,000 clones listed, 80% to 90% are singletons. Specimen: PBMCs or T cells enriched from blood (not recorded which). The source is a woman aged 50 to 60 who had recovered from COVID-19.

The DNA for the CDR3 is TGTGCCAGCAGTTACCAGGGGGCGAGCGCCGGGGAGCTGTTTTTT. Translating gives CASSYQGASAGELFF. V usage is TRBV6-5 and J usage is TRBJ2-2, with TRBD1 matching over 8 bases. Germline values: CDR1 MNHEY, CDR2 SVGAGI. V trimming: 2 bases; J trimming: 6 bases; junction bases outside the gene matches: 5. The length of the CDR3 is 15 residues.